This T cell receptor (beta chain) was obtained from a study of blood T cell repertoires in COVID-19. Study as a whole: Collection of acute and convalescent COVID-19 samples took place in the United States, Italy and Spain.

Original methodology: The authors estimated nucleated cell counts from reference gene primer amplification. Data came from immunoSEQ multiplex PCR; TCRdb stores just in-frame clones and leaves some out. V and J calls and clone size are copied from that table; D and trimming were computed from the DNA. The table shows about 300,000 clones, with about 87% occurring only once. This CDR3 is built from 15 residues. The germline CDR1 and CDR2 sequences are SGHRS and YFSETQ. Trimming pared 3 bases from V and 2 bases from J, leaving 12 bases between. The gene calls are TRBV5-1 and TRBJ1-3; the D is unclear. Sequencing was done on a sample of peripheral blood. The receptor was derived from a woman aged 40 to 50 who had recovered from COVID-19. CDR3: CASSSVTGTGNTIYF. The CDR3 DNA reads as TGCGCCAGCAGCTCAGTAACGGGGACTGGAAACACCATATATTTT.